One and the same sample provided the 18 T cell receptor beta chains below, sequenced in a study of identifying expanded T cells in peripheral blood. Produced via immunoSEQ multiplex PCR; TCRdb's table is partial and in-frame only. The repertoire has some 97,000 clones, 88% of them found once; the top ten carry 5.5%. The sample comprised blood. The origin of the receptors is a person aged 18 to 70 in good health.

The chain combines TRBV12-5 with TRBJ1-1; 7 bases are a match to TRBD1. The CDR3 is 13 residues long. Germline V gene lookup returns CDR1 LGHNT and CDR2 FRNRAP. V shed 2 bases and J 6 bases; nucleotides not matched to a gene: 3. The DNA of the CDR3 is TGTGCTAGTGGTTTGCTACAGGGGTCTGAAGCTTTCTTT. Protein sequence: CASGLLQGSEAFF.

The chain joins TRBV30 to TRBJ2-7, with TRBD2 matching over 8 bases. The CDR3 loop spans 15 amino acids. Trimming removed 4 bases from V and 6 bases from J; junction bases left unmatched: 14. Germline V gene lookup returns CDR1 GTSNPN and CDR2 SVGIG (reference sequence). The CDR3 bases are TGTGCCTGGATGGGAAAAGGAGCGGGAGCTCTCGAGCAGTACTTC. It specifies CAWMGKGAGALEQYF.

The chain links TRBV6-6 to TRBJ1-3, with D uncertain. This CDR3 spans 14 amino acids. Germline CDR1 MNHNY, CDR2 SVGAGI (reference sequence). Trimming removed 4 bases from V and 4 bases from J, with 11 bases in between. CDR3 sequence reads: CASSSGSLGNTIYF. CDR3 in DNA: TGTGCCAGCAGTTCCGGAAGCCTCGGAAACACCATATATTTT.

This chain connects TRBV2 to TRBJ2-6; D possibly corresponds to TRBD1 (6 bases). This CDR3 is 17 amino acids long. CDR1 and CDR2 from the germline V gene are SNHLY and FYNNEI. V gave up 5 bases and J gave up 4 bases, with 18 bases separating them. The CDR3 DNA reads TGTGCCAGCAGTAAAGAAAGGCGGACAGCCGGGGCCAACGTCCTGACTTTC. It translates to CASSKERRTAGANVLTF.

V usage is TRBV7-9 and J usage is TRBJ2-2; 12 bases line up with TRBD2. Per germline, CDR1 SEHNR and CDR2 FQNEAQ (reference sequence). The CDR3 totals 18 residues. The junction had 12 bases not matched to a gene; V was cut back by 5 bases and J by 5 bases. Written as DNA, the CDR3 is TGTGCCAGCAGCCGAACACCTAGCGGGAGGGAACGGACCGGGGAGCTGTTTTTT. Residues: CASSRTPSGRERTGELFF.

The sample holds one count of this clone. The V and J genes are TRBV10-3 and TRBJ1-3; D unclear. This CDR3 spans 12 amino acids. Trimming took off 5 bases at V and 4 bases at J, with 6 bases between the two ends. The V gene's germline CDR1 is ENHRY and CDR2 SYGVKD. CDR3 region: CAISYEGNTIYF. In DNA form, the CDR3 reads TGTGCCATCAGTTATGAGGGAAACACCATATATTTT.

V usage is TRBV18 and J usage is TRBJ2-2; TRBD2 is a possible D gene (6 bases). With 0 bases removed from V and 0 bases from J, the gap between germline ends came to 8 bases. The V gene's germline CDR1 is KGHSH and CDR2 LQKENI. This CDR3 is 16 amino acids long. The CDR3 is CASSPPGGTNTGELFF. CDR3 nucleotide sequence: TGTGCCAGCTCACCACCCGGGGGTACGAACACCGGGGAGCTGTTTTTT.

This clone occurred a few times. The chain has TRBV5-6 and TRBJ2-1, with D maybe TRBD2 (5 bases). The CDR3 has 15 amino acids. The germline CDR1 and CDR2 sequences are SGHDT and YYEEEE. The V and J ends lost 5 bases and 7 bases respectively, with 19 bases between them. DNA for the CDR3: TGTGCCAGCAGTTTTACTCCCGGGGAAGAGAATGAGCAGTTCTTC. It yields the protein CASSFTPGEENEQFF.

V usage is TRBV4-1 and J usage is TRBJ2-7, with 10 bases fitting TRBD2. CDR1 MGHRA and CDR2 YSYEKL come from the germline V gene. Trimming at V came to 1 base and at J to 0 bases, leaving 12 bases not matched to a gene. The CDR3 contains 19 residues. The CDR3: CASSQVRTSGELSSYEQYF. The CDR3, as DNA: TGCGCCAGCAGCCAAGTACGGACTAGCGGTGAATTAAGCTCCTACGAGCAGTACTTC.

This chain connects TRBV27 to TRBJ1-1; a possible D gene is TRBD1 (5 bases). Germline values: CDR1 MNHEY, CDR2 SMNVEV (reference sequence). The CDR3 length is 14 residues. Trimming took off 0 bases at V and 4 bases at J, with 9 bases between the two ends. DNA of the CDR3: TGTGCCAGCAGTTTATCCGTAGGGGCCACTGAAGCTTTCTTT. Translating it yields CASSLSVGATEAFF.

About this clone itself: The same CDR3 also results from other DNA sequences found in this sample. The chain uses TRBV5-1 and TRBJ1-4; weak D call: TRBD1 (6 bases). There are 14 residues in the CDR3. Trimming left V 3 bases short and J 8 bases short, with 14 bases between. Germline V gene sequence: CDR1 SGHRS, CDR2 YFSETQ. CDR3 sequence reads: CASSSGRGREKLFF. The CDR3, as DNA: TGCGCCAGCAGCTCCGGAAGGGGGAGGGAAAAACTGTTTTTT.

This clone was seen once. This sequence joins TRBV5-1 and TRBJ2-2, with D tentatively TRBD1 (6 bases). The V end was cut by 0 bases, the J end by 2 bases, with 14 bases between. The CDR3 loop spans 17 amino acids. The germline gives CDR1 SGHRS, CDR2 YFSETQ. CDR3 region: CASSLADRTDNTGELFF. In nucleotides, the CDR3 is TGCGCCAGCAGCTTGGCCGACCGGACAGACAACACCGGGGAGCTGTTTTTT. The complete variable domain, with remaining parts taken from reference TRBV5-1 and TRBJ2-2, reads KAGVTQTPRYLIKTRGQQVTLSCSPISGHRSVSWYQQTPGQGLQFLFEYFSETQRNKGNFPGRFSGRQFSNSRSEMNVSTLELGDSALYLCASSLADRTDNTGELFFGEGSRLTVL.

This clone was counted once. The CDR3 protein is CASSRTSGRYNEQFF. CDR3 nucleotides: TGTGCCAGCAGCCGGACTAGCGGGCGATACAATGAGCAGTTCTTC. This chain joins TRBV7-3 and TRBJ2-1; 11 bases are a match to TRBD2. Germline CDR1 is SGHTA and CDR2 is FQGTGA. The V segment lost 5 bases and the J segment 4 bases; nucleotides outside the gene matches: 4. This CDR3 is built from 15 residues.

This clone has only a few counts. The chain has TRBV6-5 and TRBJ1-5, with D possibly being TRBD1 (5 bases). CDR1 and CDR2 from the germline V gene are MNHEY and SVGAGI. The CDR3 totals 15 residues. Trimming removed 3 bases from V and 6 bases from J, with 15 bases in between. The CDR3 loop reads CASSYSQVTGQPQHF. The DNA of the CDR3 is TGTGCCAGCAGTTATTCACAGGTCACTGGTCAGCCCCAGCATTTT.

This clone was detected once. J is TRBJ1-1 and V is TRBV6-1; unclear D gene. The V gene's germline CDR1 is MNHNS and CDR2 SASEGT. This CDR3 is built from 14 residues. V was pared by 8 bases and J by 1 base, with 14 bases between. CDR3 in amino acids: CASSPGLPNTEAFF. The CDR3 DNA reads TGTGCCAGCTCCCCGGGCCTTCCGAACACTGAAGCTTTCTTT.

This chain links TRBV7-9 with TRBJ2-7; D remains unclear. The CDR3 spans 15 residues. The V end lost 1 base, the J end lost 1 base, and 11 bases lay between the germline ends. The germline V gene has CDR1 SEHNR and CDR2 FQNEAQ (reference sequence). The CDR3 DNA reads as TGTGCCAGCAGCTTAGGGACCCTTACTTCCTACGAGCAGTACTTC. It encodes CASSLGTLTSYEQYF. The full variable domain, rest sourced from reference TRBV7-9 and TRBJ2-7, is DTGVSQNPRHKITKRGQNVTFRCDPISEHNRLYWYRQTLGQGPEFLTYFQNEAQLEKSRLLSDRFSAERPKGSFSTLEIQRTEQGDSAMYLCASSLGTLTSYEQYFGPGTRLTVT.

The chain is built from TRBV6-6 and TRBJ2-6; D call uncertain. The CDR3 runs 15 residues. CDR1 and CDR2 from the germline V gene are MNHNY and SVGAGI (reference sequence). The ends were cut back, 0 bases at V and 0 bases at J, with 3 bases in the middle. The CDR3 sequence: CASSYSLSGANVLTF. In DNA, the CDR3 is TGTGCCAGCAGTTACTCTCTCTCTGGGGCCAACGTCCTGACTTTC.

This clone was observed a handful of times. The CDR3 sequence: CASSLEGRGDNSPLHF. CDR3 coding DNA: TGTGCCAGCAGCTTAGAAGGACGGGGGGATAATTCACCCCTCCACTTT. The chain is built from TRBV7-9 and TRBJ1-6; possibly TRBD1 for D (5 bases). The CDR3 spans 16 residues. The germline V and J ends were trimmed by 1 base and 5 bases, with 12 bases remaining between them. The germline V gene encodes CDR1 SEHNR and CDR2 FQNEAQ (reference sequence).